This TCR beta chain was captured by sequencing in a study of blood T cell repertoires in COVID-19. The repertoire was sequenced with immunoSEQ multiplex PCR; TCRdb's copy has only in-frame clones and lacks some. In the table there are 330,000 or so clones, 70% to 90% of which are singletons. Germline-derived CDR1 and CDR2 are MGHRA and YSYEKL. The V end was cut by 1 base, the J end by 6 bases, with 15 bases between. There are 16 residues in the CDR3. The source of this sequence is a man aged 40-49 years in a cohort exposed to, infected with or recovered from COVID-19 (not recorded which). Material: PBMCs or T cells enriched from blood (not recorded which). The rearrangement links TRBV4-1 to TRBJ1-4; D is uncertain. In DNA, the CDR3 is TGCGCCAGCAGCCAAGGAGAAACTCCAAGATATGAAAAACTGTTTTTT. Translating it yields CASSQGETPRYEKLFF.